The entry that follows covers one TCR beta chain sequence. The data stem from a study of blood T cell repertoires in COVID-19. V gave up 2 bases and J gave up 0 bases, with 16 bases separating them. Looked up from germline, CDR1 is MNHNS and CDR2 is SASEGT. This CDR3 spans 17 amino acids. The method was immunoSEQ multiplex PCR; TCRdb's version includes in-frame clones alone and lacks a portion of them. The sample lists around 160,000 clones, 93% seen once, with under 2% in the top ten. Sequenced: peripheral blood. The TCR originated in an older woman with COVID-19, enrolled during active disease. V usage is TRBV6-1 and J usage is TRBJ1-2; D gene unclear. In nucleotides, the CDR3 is TGTGCCAGCAGTGAACGGGGTTCTTGGCAAACTAACTATGGCTACACCTTC. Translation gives CASSERGSWQTNYGYTF.